The 15 T cell receptor beta chains in this list originate from one sample, sequenced in a study of Ad26.COV2.S vaccination and SARS-CoV-2 variants. Profiled with immunoSEQ multiplex PCR; TCRdb holds only in-frame clones, not every one. Of a few hundred thousand clones in the sample, around nine tenths were seen once. The treatment is: around 19 received Ad26.COV2.S at low or high dose, single or two shots; 5 received placebo; per-sample allocation not given. Sample collection was performed on day 63 after the first vaccine or placebo injection. The sequenced sample was peripheral blood, obtained in a trial of Ad26.COV2.S vaccine versus placebo. Every receptor here comes from a person aged 18-60 years who received the Ad26.COV2.S COVID-19 vaccine or a placebo.

The genes are TRBV13 and TRBJ2-7; D remains unclear. Looked up from germline, CDR1 is PRHDT and CDR2 is FYEKMQ (reference sequence). This CDR3 is built from 13 residues. V was shortened by 6 bases and J by 1 base, with 10 bases between the two germline ends. The CDR3 DNA is TGTGCCAGCAGTAGATTTTCTTCCTACGAGCAGTACTTC. Amino acid sequence: CASSRFSSYEQYF.

This chain connects TRBV7-2 to TRBJ1-5, with 7 bases that match TRBD1. The CDR3 loop spans 16 amino acids. Losses at the gene ends were 3 bases for V and 3 bases for J; bases not matched to a gene: 8. Germline CDR1 reads SGHTA; CDR2 reads FQGNSA. The CDR3: CASSLPGTEVNQPQHF. CDR3 in DNA: TGTGCCAGCAGCTTGCCAGGGACAGAAGTCAATCAGCCCCAGCATTTT.

This chain links TRBV19 with TRBJ2-7, with D unresolved. Germline V CDR1 and CDR2: LNHDA, SQIVND (reference sequence). The CDR3 runs 12 residues. With 9 bases removed from V and 0 bases from J, the gap between germline ends came to 9 bases. The CDR3 spells CASQSPSYEQYF. The CDR3 DNA is TGTGCCAGCCAGAGCCCCTCCTACGAGCAGTACTTC.

V gene TRBV7-3 combines with J gene TRBJ2-1; TRBD2 agrees at 7 bases. With 1 base clipped from V and 3 bases from J, the junction kept 3 bases outside the gene matches. CDR3 size: 15 residues. Germline V lookup: CDR1 SGHTA, CDR2 FQGTGA. CDR3 sequence (DNA): TGTGCCAGCAGCTTAATGGCGGGGGTCTACAATGAGCAGTTCTTC. Residues: CASSLMAGVYNEQFF.

This clone was counted a few times. This chain uses TRBV7-3 with TRBJ1-5; possibly TRBD1 for D (5 bases). Trimming took off 5 bases at V and 6 bases at J, with 20 bases between the two ends. This CDR3 is 16 amino acids long. CDR1 is SGHTA and CDR2 is FQGTGA in the germline V gene. The chain's CDR3 is CASSPEAGDLRQPQHF. DNA of the CDR3: TGTGCCAGCAGCCCCGAGGCCGGGGACCTGCGTCAGCCCCAGCATTTT.

The V gene is TRBV5-6, the J gene TRBJ2-1; D is undetermined. Germline CDR1 SGHDT, CDR2 YYEEEE. V lost 7 bases, J lost 7 bases, and 15 bases lay in between. The CDR3 contains 13 residues. CDR3: CASRITGGNEQFF. The CDR3 nucleotides are TGTGCCAGCCGAATAACCGGTGGAAATGAGCAGTTCTTC.

This clone was found a few times. The chain uses TRBV6-4 and TRBJ2-3; 11 nucleotides match TRBD2. Germline loops: CDR1 MRHNA, CDR2 SNTAGT. Germline trimming cut 0 bases from V and 5 bases from J; bases unmatched to any gene: 4. The CDR3 is 16 amino acids. The CDR3 coding sequence is TGTGCCAGCAGTGACTCGACTAGCGGGGCGGGAGATACGCAGTATTTT. Translated: CASSDSTSGAGDTQYF.

The CDR3 region is CASSDETYGYTF. In DNA form, the CDR3 reads TGTGCCAGCAGTGACGAGACGTATGGCTACACCTTC. This chain links TRBV2 with TRBJ1-2; no definite D call. With 3 bases removed from V and 5 bases from J, the gap between germline ends came to 7 bases. The CDR3 sequence is 12 residues long. Germline CDR1 is SNHLY and CDR2 is FYNNEI.

V and J are TRBV27 and TRBJ2-2; D is undetermined. CDR1 and CDR2 (germline): MNHEY, SMNVEV (reference sequence). V was cut by 5 bases and J by 7 bases, with 8 bases left in between. This CDR3 contains 12 residues. CDR3 in amino acids: CASSGRHGELFF. Written as DNA, the CDR3 is TGTGCCAGCAGTGGGCGGCACGGGGAGCTGTTTTTT.

The rearrangement joins TRBV14 to TRBJ2-6, with 11 bases aligning to TRBD1. The germline V gene has CDR1 SGHDN and CDR2 FVKESK. The trim removed 3 bases at V and 2 bases at J, leaving 9 bases unmatched. This CDR3 is built from 19 residues. In DNA form, the CDR3 reads TGTGCCAGCAGCCAGAATTACGGGACAGGGGGTGCTGGGGCCAACGTCCTGACTTTC. This encodes CASSQNYGTGGAGANVLTF.

The chain uses TRBV19 and TRBJ2-2; D may match TRBD1 or TRBD2 (5 bases each). CDR1 LNHDA and CDR2 SQIVND come from the germline V gene (reference sequence). The ends were cut back, 4 bases at V and 2 bases at J, with 14 bases in the middle. The CDR3 loop spans 16 amino acids. CDR3: CASSTWGWGNTGELFF. The CDR3 DNA sequence: TGTGCCAGTAGTACATGGGGGTGGGGTAACACCGGGGAGCTGTTTTTT.

The chain links TRBV7-9 to TRBJ2-5, with D tentatively TRBD2 (7 bases). V was pared by 2 bases and J by 1 base, with 14 bases between. Germline CDR1 reads SEHNR; CDR2 reads FQNEAQ (reference sequence). The CDR3 totals 16 residues. CDR3 DNA sequence: TGTGCCAGCAGCTTATCCCGGGGGGCGGGCCAAGAGACCCAGTACTTC. Translating it yields CASSLSRGAGQETQYF.

The chain links TRBV6-5 to TRBJ1-2; the match to TRBD1 covers 11 bases. The length of the CDR3 is 13 residues. Germline V CDR1 and CDR2: MNHEY, SVGAGI. Trimming cost V 8 bases and J 2 bases; bases outside gene matches: 1. The CDR3 nucleotides read TGTGCCAGCCGGGACAGGGGGAACTATGGCTACACCTTC. Encoded protein: CASRDRGNYGYTF.

The genes are TRBV13 and TRBJ2-2; TRBD2 matches 10 bases. Germline CDR1 and CDR2: PRHDT and FYEKMQ (reference sequence). J lost 5 bases, V lost 1 base, and 1 base had no gene match. The length of the CDR3 is 15 residues. CDR3 coding DNA: TGTGCCAGCAGCTTAGTAGCGGGGGGAACCGGGGAGCTGTTTTTT. It translates to CASSLVAGGTGELFF. The variable domain in full, completed from reference TRBV13 and TRBJ2-2, reads AAGVIQSPRHLIKEKRETATLKCYPIPRHDTVYWYQQGPGQDPQFLISFYEKMQSDKGSIPDRFSAQQFSDYHSELNMSSLELGDSALYFCASSLVAGGTGELFFGEGSRLTVL.

The chain combines TRBV5-1 with TRBJ2-3; 9 bases match TRBD1. Germline loops: CDR1 SGHRS, CDR2 YFSETQ. The CDR3 has 17 amino acids. Trimming cost V 4 bases and J 3 bases; bases outside gene matches: 12. The CDR3 protein is CASSPWGSGQGTDTQYF. Here the CDR3 DNA reads TGCGCCAGCAGCCCATGGGGGTCGGGACAGGGAACAGATACGCAGTATTTT.